The sequence of this T cell receptor (beta chain) was determined in a study of identical twins. cDNA molecules carried unique molecular identifiers, and template switching added a universal primer site. Each CDR3 protein is one row after TCRdb ran MiXCR on the 5' RACE reads. The sample holds around 220,000 distinct CDR3 sequences, more than 9% seen once. Healthy Caucasians supplied all donations. General study findings and limits: Potential partial confounding of zero-insertion analyses by invariant MAIT and iNKT cells was noted. Cross-sectional statistical analysis, not tracking of the same donors, underpinned the conclusions.

This clonotype was recorded at least ten times. Its antigen is as yet unknown. Germline CDR1 SGHRS, CDR2 YFSETQ. V dropped 0 bases and J dropped 7; count of bases not matched to a gene: 3. The CDR3 length is 15 residues. The chain uses TRBV5-1 and TRBJ2-1, with 11 bases aligning to TRBD2. The TCR originated in a man between 50 and 59 years old in good health. Sequencing was performed on memory T cells sorted from blood. The CDR3, as DNA: TGCGCCAGCAGCTTGGAACTAGCGGGGGCGAATGAGCAGTTCTTC. It codes for CASSLELAGANEQFF.